This TCR beta chain came from a study of identical twins. Study results and caveats: Where beta out-of-frame sequences were concerned, excess twin sharing was weaker. Low generation probability was overrepresented in out-of-frame alpha sequences shared by twins.

This clonotype was detected many times. What it recognizes is unknown. This CDR3 has 14 residues. V gave up 6 bases and J gave up 0 bases, with 12 bases separating them. TCRdb ran MiXCR on the 5' RACE reads and lists one entry per CDR3 protein. The repertoire includes hundreds of thousands of distinct CDR3 sequences, over 8.5% of them detected once, and 0.75% to 1% sits in the top ten. These data are also associated with another study on yellow fever vaccine responses in identical twins.

The specimen was PBMCs. The receptor was isolated from a woman under 30 in good health. This chain uses TRBV12-3 or TRBV12-4 with TRBJ2-7; D unresolved. CDR3 nucleotide sequence: TGTGCCAGCAGACAGTCCGACACCTCCTACGAGCAGTACTTC. This sequence encodes CASRQSDTSYEQYF.